The clone carrying this T cell receptor beta chain was found many times. Its antigen is unidentified. This record comes from a study of T cells after yellow fever vaccination. Study context: Each low-cell-number fraction was prepared by means of SMART-Seq v4 Ultra Low Input.

Study-level results: Post-booster repertoires contained most primary-vaccination clones again (96% CD4, 85% to 90% CD8). Though weaker, the secondary response peaked faster, on day 5 versus 15.

The CDR3 has 19 amino acids. With 2 bases removed from V and 0 bases from J, the gap between germline ends came to 20 bases. TCRdb redid the calling of the 5' RACE reads with MiXCR, one entry per CDR3 protein. The profile shows some 170,000 distinct CDR3 sequences, around 9% of them singletons. Sample: CD8+ T cells sorted from PBMCs, taken 45 days after the yellow fever booster vaccination. The sequence was collected from a man younger than 30 who received the YFV17D yellow fever vaccine. The chain has TRBV23-1 and TRBJ2-1, with a weak D call TRBD2 (6 bases). TRBV23-1 is filed as an ORF, its function uncertain. The CDR3 bases are TGCGCCAGCAGTCAAGCTGGTAGCGGTCCGCACCGCTCCTACAATGAGCAGTTCTTC. The encoded protein is CASSQAGSGPHRSYNEQFF.